Presented here are 19 T cell receptor beta chains from one specimen sequenced in a study of blood T cell repertoires in COVID-19. The data were produced by immunoSEQ multiplex PCR, yet TCRdb's version contains in-frame clones alone and is incomplete. This table holds about 440,000 clones, roughly 88% found once. The sample consisted of peripheral blood. All receptors come from a woman in her 50s with COVID-19, enrolled during active disease.

There are a few counts of this clone. The chain joins TRBV27 to TRBJ2-5; TRBD2 might be the D (7 bases). This CDR3 comprises 14 residues. V lost 2 bases to trimming and J lost 5 bases, with 12 bases between them. Germline V CDR1 and CDR2: MNHEY, SMNVEV (reference sequence). The CDR3 here is CASSLGGAGETQYF. The CDR3 nucleotides are TGTGCCAGCAGTTTAGGGGGGGCCGGCGAGACCCAGTACTTC.

This rearrangement joins TRBV4-1 to TRBJ1-1, with D uncertain. This CDR3 spans 14 amino acids. CDR1 is MGHRA and CDR2 is YSYEKL in the germline V gene. V was shortened by 0 bases and J by 4 bases, with 9 bases between the two germline ends. The CDR3 spells CASSQEPRGTEAFF. The CDR3 nucleotides are TGCGCCAGCAGCCAAGAACCTCGCGGCACTGAAGCTTTCTTT.

Concerning this clone itself: The identical CDR3 is also encoded by other nucleotide sequences in the sample. The chain couples TRBV5-1 to TRBJ1-1; maybe TRBD1 (6 bases). The CDR3 runs to 12 residues. Trimming took off 3 bases at V and 5 bases at J, with 8 bases between the two ends. Germline V gene lookup returns CDR1 SGHRS and CDR2 YFSETQ. CDR3 coding DNA: TGCGCCAGCAGCTCAACAGGGACTGAAGCTTTCTTT. It yields the protein CASSSTGTEAFF.

The V and J genes are TRBV11-1 and TRBJ1-1, with D unclear. This CDR3 comprises 15 residues. Trimming took off 1 base at V and 4 bases at J, with 13 bases between the two ends. The germline CDR1 and CDR2 sequences are SGHAT and FQDESV (reference sequence). The CDR3 sequence: CASSLGQPLSTEAFF. The CDR3 coding sequence is TGTGCCAGCAGCTTAGGTCAGCCACTAAGCACTGAAGCTTTCTTT.

The J gene is TRBJ1-1, the V gene TRBV24-1; D is possibly TRBD1 (5 bases). The CDR3 length is 14 residues. Germline V lookup: CDR1 KGHDR, CDR2 SFDVKD. V gave up 10 bases and J gave up 2 bases, with 16 bases separating them. CDR3 sequence (DNA): TGTGCCACAAGCCCCCGCAGGGTCAACACTGAAGCTTTCTTT. This translates into CATSPRRVNTEAFF.

The rearrangement uses TRBV18 and TRBJ2-3; maybe TRBD1 (6 bases). The CDR3 is made up of 14 amino acids. V lost 6 bases to trimming and J lost 6 bases, with 16 bases between them. CDR1 and CDR2 (germline): KGHSH, LQKENI. CDR3 coding DNA: TGTGCCAGCTCTCCGGACAGCTACCGGGATACGCAGTATTTT. Its translation is CASSPDSYRDTQYF.

The chain combines TRBV15 with TRBJ1-2; D may be TRBD1 (5 bases). Germline assignment: CDR1 LNHNV and CDR2 YYDKDF (reference sequence). The CDR3 runs to 16 residues. V was trimmed by 5 bases and J by 8 bases, leaving 24 bases between them. For the CDR3, the DNA is TGTGCCACCAGCGGCGGTTGGGGAGGGGCCCCCCACGGCTACACCTTC. Its protein product is CATSGGWGGAPHGYTF.

The chain employs TRBV9 and TRBJ1-3; TRBD1 aligns across 9 bases. The V segment lost 4 bases and the J segment 1 base; nucleotides outside the gene matches: 3. This CDR3 has 15 amino acids. Germline CDR1 is SGDLS and CDR2 is YYNGEE. The CDR3 loop is CASSLQGASGNTIYF. The CDR3, as DNA: TGTGCCAGCAGCCTACAGGGGGCATCTGGAAACACCATATATTTT. Full variable domain (remainder filled in from reference TRBV9 and TRBJ1-3): DSGVTQTPKHLITATGQRVTLRCSPRSGDLSVYWYQQSLDQGLQFLIQYYNGEERAKGNILERFSAQQFPDLHSELNLSSLELGDSALYFCASSLQGASGNTIYFGEGSWLTVV.

The chain couples TRBV5-1 to TRBJ2-3; TRBD2 aligns across 16 bases. The CDR3 is made up of 16 amino acids. The germline gives CDR1 SGHRS, CDR2 YFSETQ. The ends lost 3 bases at V and 3 bases at J; junction bases unmatched: 1. Here the CDR3 DNA reads TGCGCCAGCAGCTGGGGACTAGCGGGGGGGACAGATACGCAGTATTTT. This gives the protein CASSWGLAGGTDTQYF.

The chain couples TRBV6-1 to TRBJ2-7; no definite D call. Per the germline V gene, CDR1 is MNHNS and CDR2 is SASEGT. V lost 1 base to trimming and J lost 2 bases, with 12 bases between them. This CDR3 is 15 amino acids long. This CDR3 reads CASSEDPHKAYEQYF. CDR3 nucleotides: TGTGCCAGCAGTGAAGACCCCCACAAAGCCTACGAGCAGTACTTC.

The count of this clone is one. The genes are TRBV9 and TRBJ2-1; D not resolved. The CDR3 consists of 14 residues. V was trimmed by 0 bases and J by 2 bases, leaving 6 bases between them. Germline CDR1 is SGDLS and CDR2 is YYNGEE. This CDR3 is CASSVGLPYNEQFF. The DNA for the CDR3 is TGTGCCAGCAGCGTAGGACTGCCCTACAATGAGCAGTTCTTC. The variable domain in full, completed from reference TRBV9 and TRBJ2-1, reads DSGVTQTPKHLITATGQRVTLRCSPRSGDLSVYWYQQSLDQGLQFLIQYYNGEERAKGNILERFSAQQFPDLHSELNLSSLELGDSALYFCASSVGLPYNEQFFGPGTRLTVL.

The chain recombines TRBV12-3 or TRBV12-4 with TRBJ1-2; weak D call: TRBD1 (5 bases). The length of the CDR3 is 13 residues. V lost 3 bases to trimming and J lost 3 bases, with 8 bases between them. In DNA form, the CDR3 reads TGTGCCAGCAGTTTCCAGGGCCACTATGGCTACACCTTC. Protein product: CASSFQGHYGYTF.

The rearrangement links TRBV6-1 to TRBJ1-2; no definite D call. CDR1 is MNHNS, CDR2 SASEGT, per germline. This CDR3 contains 16 residues. V shed 0 bases and J shed 2 bases, with 13 bases lying between them. The CDR3 region has the DNA TGTGCCAGCAGTGAAGCAGACGACAACCTCAACTATGGCTACACCTTC. Its translation: CASSEADDNLNYGYTF.

V and J are TRBV19 and TRBJ2-5; 10 nucleotides agree with TRBD1. CDR1 is LNHDA, CDR2 SQIVND, per germline (reference sequence). V was clipped by 5 bases and J by 1 base; unmatched bases: 1. The length of the CDR3 is 14 residues. CDR3 in DNA: TGTGCCAGTAGTCGGACAGGGGGCCAAGAGACCCAGTACTTC. It codes for CASSRTGGQETQYF. Filled out from reference TRBV19 and TRBJ2-5, the complete variable domain reads DGGITQSPKYLFRKEGQNVTLSCEQNLNHDAMYWYRQDPGQGLRLIYYSQIVNDFQKGDIAEGYSVSREKKESFPLTVTSAQKNPTAFYLCASSRTGGQETQYFGPGTRLLVL.

This chain uses TRBV5-4 with TRBJ2-7; D is possibly TRBD1 (5 bases). The CDR3 extends over 13 amino acids. Trimming cost V 4 bases and J 2 bases, with 10 bases left between them. Germline CDR1 SGHNT, CDR2 YYREEE (reference sequence). Here the CDR3 reads CASSPDTAYEQYF. The DNA of the CDR3 is TGTGCCAGCAGCCCGGACACCGCCTACGAGCAGTACTTC.

V is TRBV6-5 and J is TRBJ2-1, with TRBD2 matching over 9 bases. Germline CDR1 reads MNHEY; CDR2 reads SVGAGI. The CDR3 has 14 residues. V was clipped by 10 bases and J by 9 bases; unmatched bases: 13. The CDR3 DNA follows: TGTGCCACCTATCTGCGGGGGGGCTTCGGTGAGCAGTTCTTC. This codes for CATYLRGGFGEQFF.

V is TRBV10-3 and J is TRBJ2-3, with a weak D call TRBD2 (5 bases). The germline gives CDR1 ENHRY, CDR2 SYGVKD. V shed 5 bases and J shed 6 bases, with 6 bases lying between them. The length of the CDR3 is 11 residues. The CDR3 here is CAISPGDTQYF. CDR3 coding DNA: TGTGCCATCAGTCCGGGGGATACGCAGTATTTT.

The rearrangement uses TRBV19 and TRBJ1-3; D not resolved. Germline V lookup: CDR1 LNHDA, CDR2 SQIVND (reference sequence). There are 17 residues in the CDR3. Trimming cost V 4 bases and J 0 bases, with 16 bases left between them. This chain's CDR3 is CASSNTPIPGSGNTIYF. CDR3 bases: TGTGCCAGTAGTAATACCCCGATCCCGGGCTCTGGAAACACCATATATTTT.

For this clone: Other DNA sequences within the sample encode an identical CDR3. This chain joins TRBV27 and TRBJ1-5; 7 positions match TRBD1. Trimming took 3 bases from V and 2 from J; bases not matched to a gene: 1. Looked up from germline, CDR1 is MNHEY and CDR2 is SMNVEV (reference sequence). The CDR3 is 14 amino acids. In nucleotides, the CDR3 is TGTGCCAGCAGTTTTACAGGGGGCAATCAGCCCCAGCATTTT. Translation: CASSFTGGNQPQHF.